The T cell receptor beta chain under discussion was sequenced for a study of beta chain features in type 1 diabetes. The length of the CDR3 is 14 residues. The germline gives CDR1 LGHNA, CDR2 YNFKEQ. V was shortened by 2 bases and J by 3 bases, with 11 bases between the two germline ends. Reverse transcription of all isolated RNA meant that expressed TCRB transcripts were sequenced. Sequencing was performed with immunoSEQ multiplex PCR; in TCRdb, only in-frame clones are kept and a portion is missing. The table shows 350,000 to 400,000 clones, with about 15% occurring only once. The chain carries TRBV4-2 and TRBJ2-7; the D gene is possibly TRBD1 (6 bases). This TCR was recovered from a young woman in good health. The specimen was naive CD4+ T cells from blood. The CDR3 bases are TGTGCCAGCAGCCAAATGGACAGATACTACGAGCAGTACTTC. It translates to CASSQMDRYYEQYF.